Below, 29 T cell receptor beta chains from the same sample are listed, as sequenced in a study of graft-versus-host responses after intestinal transplantation. What these receptors recognize is not known. The assay was immunoSEQ multiplex PCR, and TCRdb's table has in-frame clones only and misses some. The sample lists some 76,000 clones, around nine tenths occurring once. Specimen: unstimulated CD8+ T cells sorted from spleen or lymph node cells, collected before transplant. Every receptor here comes from a human donor who was the organ donor for an intestinal transplant.

This clone was found once. The chain combines TRBV28 with TRBJ2-1, with TRBD1 identical over 10 bases. The CDR3 totals 13 residues. V lost 3 bases and J lost 8; bases outside the gene matches: 1. Germline CDR1 reads MDHEN; CDR2 reads SYDVKM. The CDR3 nucleotides are TGTGCCAGCAGTTTTGGGACAGGGGATGAGCAGTTCTTC. It specifies CASSFGTGDEQFF.

The chain has TRBV5-1 and TRBJ2-5, with TRBD2 matching over 7 bases. This CDR3 region has 13 residues. Trimming cost V 4 bases and J 5 bases; bases outside gene matches: 5. Germline loops: CDR1 SGHRS, CDR2 YFSETQ. The chain's CDR3 is CASSTVGGETQYF. In nucleotides, the CDR3 is TGCGCCAGCAGCACTGTGGGAGGGGAGACCCAGTACTTC.

The J gene is TRBJ2-6, the V gene TRBV9; D is perhaps TRBD2 (6 bases). The CDR3 is 18 residues long. Germline-derived CDR1 and CDR2 are SGDLS and YYNGEE. Trimming took 4 bases from V and 2 from J, leaving 19 bases between them. The CDR3 coding sequence is TGTGCCAGCAGCCCGAGGCCCGGGACTTTTGCTGGGGCCAACGTCCTGACTTTC. Its protein is CASSPRPGTFAGANVLTF.

Only a few counts were recorded for this clone. The V and J genes are TRBV6-5 and TRBJ2-7; perhaps TRBD2 as D (7 bases). The CDR3 is 15 amino acids. The V end lost 2 bases, the J end lost 4 bases, and 15 bases lay between the germline ends. In germline, CDR1 is MNHEY, CDR2 SVGAGI. The CDR3 coding sequence is TGTGCCAGCAGTTACGAGTTCAGGGGAGGGTACGAGCAGTACTTC. Translating it yields CASSYEFRGGYEQYF.

The gene calls are TRBV6-5 and TRBJ1-5; D remains unclear. The CDR3 loop spans 14 amino acids. The germline gives CDR1 MNHEY, CDR2 SVGAGI. V dropped 9 bases and J dropped 0 bases, with 12 bases sitting between them. CDR3 sequence reads: CASEEFYSNQPQHF. For the CDR3, the DNA is TGTGCCAGTGAGGAGTTTTATAGCAATCAGCCCCAGCATTTT.

The chain links TRBV7-6 to TRBJ2-5, with D unclear. The length of the CDR3 is 14 residues. The V and J ends lost 5 bases and 2 bases respectively, with 12 bases between them. The germline gives CDR1 SGHVS, CDR2 FNYEAQ. The CDR3 DNA reads as TGTGCCAGCAGCCCACCAAATTTACAAGAGACCCAGTACTTC. It translates to CASSPPNLQETQYF.

The chain carries TRBV4-1 and TRBJ1-1; D is uncertain. The germline V and J ends were trimmed by 2 bases and 1 base, with 11 bases remaining between them. The CDR3 is 15 residues long. The germline V gene has CDR1 MGHRA and CDR2 YSYEKL. The CDR3 DNA reads TGCGCCAGCAGCCAATCCCCTCTGGGGAACACTGAAGCTTTCTTT. Residues: CASSQSPLGNTEAFF.

The chain is built from TRBV6-6 and TRBJ2-1; D possibly matches TRBD1 or TRBD2 (5 bases each). V lost 5 bases and J 9 bases, leaving 8 bases between the germline ends. In germline, CDR1 is MNHNY, CDR2 SVGAGI (reference sequence). The CDR3 length is 11 residues. The CDR3 DNA follows: TGTGCCAGCAGTGCAGGGACTGAGCAGTTCTTC. Its translation: CASSAGTEQFF.

The chain couples TRBV15 to TRBJ2-2; D is perhaps TRBD1 (5 bases). The CDR3 is 15 amino acids. The V and J ends lost 0 bases and 3 bases respectively, with 8 bases between them. The germline gives CDR1 LNHNV, CDR2 YYDKDF (reference sequence). The CDR3: CATSRDRADTGELFF. The CDR3 region has the DNA TGTGCCACCAGCAGAGACAGGGCGGACACCGGGGAGCTGTTTTTT.

The rearrangement uses TRBV2 and TRBJ2-7, with a weak D call TRBD2 (5 bases). CDR3 length: 16 residues. Deletions cut 2 bases from V and 2 bases from J, with 16 bases between. The germline V gene encodes CDR1 SNHLY and CDR2 FYNNEI. CDR3 in DNA: TGTGCCAGCAGTGAATTGGCGGGCCTACCTCCCTACGAGCAGTACTTC. It encodes CASSELAGLPPYEQYF.

The gene calls are TRBV14 and TRBJ1-2; D unclear. Germline V lookup: CDR1 SGHDN, CDR2 FVKESK. With 0 bases removed from V and 3 bases from J, the gap between germline ends came to 11 bases. The CDR3 spans 15 residues. The CDR3 DNA follows: TGTGCCAGCAGCCAAGATCCGAGGTTTCACTATGGCTACACCTTC. This translates into CASSQDPRFHYGYTF.

The rearrangement joins TRBV5-1 to TRBJ2-7; 9 bases are a match to TRBD2. The CDR3 length is 16 residues. Germline V gene data show CDR1 as SGHRS and CDR2 as YFSETQ. Trimming at V came to 4 bases and at J to 4 bases, leaving 12 bases not matched to a gene. The CDR3 DNA reads TGCGCCAGCAGCCTGGGACTAGCCCGGAGGTTTTACGAGCAGTACTTC. It specifies CASSLGLARRFYEQYF.

This clone was observed a handful of times. The chain links TRBV19 to TRBJ1-2, with D perhaps TRBD1 (5 bases). The germline V gene has CDR1 LNHDA and CDR2 SQIVND (reference sequence). The CDR3 is 13 amino acids. V gave up 10 bases and J gave up 4 bases, with 16 bases separating them. The CDR3 sequence is CAIRRGRGYGYTF. The DNA for the CDR3 is TGTGCCATTCGCCGGGGCCGAGGCTATGGCTACACCTTC.

Remarks on this clone: Additional DNA sequences in this sample encode the identical CDR3. V gene TRBV30 combines with J gene TRBJ1-5, with 7 positions matching TRBD1. Trimming removed 0 bases from V and 2 bases from J; junction bases left unmatched: 1. This CDR3 is 14 amino acids long. Germline values: CDR1 GTSNPN, CDR2 SVGIG (reference sequence). In DNA, the CDR3 is TGTGCCTGGAGTGTTGGACAGGGCAATCAGCCCCAGCATTTT. This sequence encodes CAWSVGQGNQPQHF.

The V call is TRBV30, the J call TRBJ1-6, with unresolved D. V gave up 1 base and J gave up 7 bases, with 5 bases separating them. CDR1 and CDR2 (germline): GTSNPN, SVGIG (reference sequence). CDR3 size: 12 residues. CDR3 region: CAWSAANSPLHF. DNA of the CDR3: TGTGCCTGGAGTGCGGCGAATTCACCCCTCCACTTT.

The CDR3 here is CASSPFPKGPLLNNEQFF. The CDR3 DNA reads TGCGCCAGCAGCCCGTTCCCAAAGGGACCTCTATTAAACAATGAGCAGTTCTTC. The V call is TRBV5-1, the J call TRBJ2-1; D tentatively reads TRBD1 or TRBD2 (5 bases each). Germline V gene data show CDR1 as SGHRS and CDR2 as YFSETQ. This CDR3 contains 18 residues. Trimming shortened V by 4 bases and J by 5 bases, and 25 bases separated the two germline ends. Filled out from reference TRBV5-1 and TRBJ2-1, the complete variable domain reads KAGVTQTPRYLIKTRGQQVTLSCSPISGHRSVSWYQQTPGQGLQFLFEYFSETQRNKGNFPGRFSGRQFSNSRSEMNVSTLELGDSALYLCASSPFPKGPLLNNEQFFGPGTRLTVL.

The CDR3 DNA reads TGTGCCAGCAGCCCTGGACAGGGAAACTATGGCTACACCTTC. Translating it yields CASSPGQGNYGYTF. The chain recombines TRBV7-9 with TRBJ1-2; 8 nucleotides line up with TRBD1. Germline loops: CDR1 SEHNR, CDR2 FQNEAQ (reference sequence). Trimming took 5 bases from V and 2 from J; bases not matched to a gene: 4. The CDR3 has 14 amino acids.

The V gene is TRBV6-1, the J gene TRBJ1-1; 7 bases map to TRBD1. Germline V CDR1 and CDR2: MNHNS, SASEGT. Losses at the gene ends were 3 bases for V and 6 bases for J; bases not matched to a gene: 4. This CDR3 comprises 13 residues. For the CDR3, the DNA is TGTGCCAGCAGTGACGTCCAGGGGGCTGAAGCTTTCTTT. Translated, it gives CASSDVQGAEAFF.

The rearrangement joins TRBV5-4 to TRBJ1-1; D call uncertain. The CDR3 is 13 amino acids. CDR1 is SGHNT and CDR2 is YYREEE in the germline V gene (reference sequence). The V end was cut by 1 base, the J end by 6 bases, with 10 bases between. The CDR3, as DNA: TGTGCCAGCAGCTTGCCCCCCGATTCTGAAGCTTTCTTT. This encodes CASSLPPDSEAFF.

The rearrangement links TRBV30 to TRBJ2-1; 12 nucleotides match TRBD2. Germline assignment: CDR1 GTSNPN and CDR2 SVGIG (reference sequence). Trimming took 3 bases from V and 8 from J; bases not matched to a gene: 8. This CDR3 is 15 amino acids long. The CDR3: CAWSAGLAGGYEQFF. CDR3 in DNA: TGTGCCTGGAGCGCCGGCCTAGCGGGGGGGTATGAGCAGTTCTTC.

The chain joins TRBV7-9 to TRBJ2-1; maybe TRBD2 (6 bases). This CDR3 is 15 amino acids long. Deletions cut 5 bases from V and 0 bases from J, with 11 bases between. CDR1 is SEHNR, CDR2 FQNEAQ, per germline (reference sequence). The CDR3 DNA is TGTGCCAGCAGCCCAACTAGCCTCTCCTACAATGAGCAGTTCTTC. Protein: CASSPTSLSYNEQFF.

CDR3 bases: TGTGCCAGCAGTTCTGATGATTGGGGCAGGCGGGGGATTAGCAATCAGCCCCAGCATTTT. Translating it yields CASSSDDWGRRGISNQPQHF. The chain couples TRBV28 to TRBJ1-5; D may be TRBD1 (5 bases). Germline CDR1 reads MDHEN; CDR2 reads SYDVKM. Trimming took 4 bases from V and 0 from J, leaving 25 bases between them. The length of the CDR3 is 20 residues.

The rearrangement links TRBV5-6 to TRBJ2-3; 9 bases agree with TRBD2. V lost 4 bases to trimming and J lost 7 bases; unmatched junction nucleotides: 13. The CDR3 is 16 residues long. Germline V gives CDR1 SGHDT, CDR2 YYEEEE. Written as DNA, the CDR3 is TGTGCCAGCAGCCTTCTCGCGGGGGGGAATGCGAATACGCAGTATTTT. It codes for CASSLLAGGNANTQYF.

This clone was detected only a few times. An end of the junction does not agree with germline; a read error may underlie this. The chain joins TRBV4-1 to TRBJ2-2; TRBD2 matches 8 bases. CDR3 length: 15 residues. Per germline, CDR1 MGHRA and CDR2 YSYEKL. Here the CDR3 DNA reads TGTGCCAGCAGCCCGGGGGGGATGGACACCGGGGAGCTGTTTTTT. This gives the protein CASSPGGMDTGELFF.

V is TRBV6-6 and J is TRBJ2-7; D tentatively fits TRBD1 or TRBD2 (6 bases each). From germline, CDR1 is MNHNY and CDR2 SVGAGI (reference sequence). The CDR3 spans 13 residues. The germline V and J ends were trimmed by 3 bases and 2 bases, with 8 bases remaining between them. In DNA, the CDR3 is TGTGCCAGCAGTTATGGGGGGCCCTACGAGCAGTACTTC. This sequence encodes CASSYGGPYEQYF.

The V and J genes are TRBV6-1 and TRBJ2-5; D remains ambiguous. Trimming pared 1 base from V and 2 bases from J, leaving 11 bases between. Per the germline V gene, CDR1 is MNHNS and CDR2 is SASEGT. The CDR3 loop spans 15 amino acids. CDR3 in amino acids: CASSEGVGLQETQYF. Here the CDR3 DNA reads TGTGCCAGCAGTGAAGGTGTTGGTTTACAAGAGACCCAGTACTTC.

The chain uses TRBV6-1 and TRBJ1-5, with D hard to call. The germline V and J ends were trimmed by 3 bases and 3 bases, with 6 bases remaining between them. Germline CDR1 is MNHNS and CDR2 is SASEGT. The CDR3 runs 13 residues. The CDR3 loop is CASSDLLNQPQHF. CDR3 coding DNA: TGTGCCAGCAGTGACCTTCTCAATCAGCCCCAGCATTTT.

J is TRBJ2-7 and V is TRBV28; maybe TRBD1 (6 bases). Trimming took off 6 bases at V and 4 bases at J, with 22 bases between the two ends. This CDR3 comprises 16 residues. Germline lookup yields CDR1 MDHEN and CDR2 SYDVKM. The CDR3 sequence is CASRKSSGVTLYEQYF. The DNA of the CDR3 is TGTGCCAGCAGGAAGTCATCAGGGGTCACTCTTTACGAGCAGTACTTC.

The chain recombines TRBV5-6 with TRBJ1-6; D remains ambiguous. The CDR3 totals 13 residues. Germline V gene lookup returns CDR1 SGHDT and CDR2 YYEEEE. The V gene lost 4 bases and the J gene lost 6 bases, with 8 bases spanning the gap. The CDR3 region has the DNA TGTGCCAGCAGCCCTCCTACTAATTCACCCCTCCACTTT. This gives the protein CASSPPTNSPLHF.